This entry describes one TCR beta chain. The antigen remains unidentified. Sequencing was performed with immunoSEQ multiplex PCR; in TCRdb, only in-frame clones are kept and a portion is missing. The repertoire holds about 96,000 clones, with 75% to 90% as singletons. These data belong to a study of T cell responses to AZD1222 COVID-19 vaccine. Study-wide background: Some second doses came at about 4 weeks and others at about 12 weeks; these were pooled. Regarding the study as a whole: A rise in Spike-specific TCR breadth and depth followed two AZD1222 doses. Repertoires were collected only later (after the peak T cell response had occurred).

Germline assignment: CDR1 KGHDR and CDR2 SFDVKD. The CDR3 has 13 amino acids. Trimming stripped 5 bases from V and 2 bases from J, with 8 bases between. This TCR was recovered from an adult in good health. The chain has TRBV24-1 and TRBJ2-5, with D possibly being TRBD1 (6 bases). The sample in question was peripheral blood, obtained on day 0 of AZD1222 vaccination. Here the CDR3 reads CATSGGTQETQYF. The CDR3, as DNA: TGTGCCACCAGTGGAGGGACACAAGAGACCCAGTACTTC.